Listed below are T cell receptor beta chains from one sample, sequenced in a study of shared clonotypes between healthy human individuals. Only in-frame clones appear in the TCRdb table, and some are missing; sequencing was by immunoSEQ multiplex PCR. The profile covers more than 400,000 clones, with approximately 78% appearing a single time and 12% taken by the ten largest. The sequenced sample was PBMCs. Receptors were obtained from a woman in her thirties or forties in good health. Some clones in this sample may be carry-over from other donors' samples. The CDR3 runs from the conserved cysteine through the conserved F or W. D genes are given only for firm matches. Size values are once, few and many counts, or a class for expanded clones, and some rows have none.

d_call: -
clone_size: -
v_call: TRBV19
j_call: TRBJ2-1
cdr3_nt: TGTGCCAGTAGTATAGATCTTGGGACGGTAAACAATGAGCAGTTCTTC
cdr3_aa: CASSIDLGTVNNEQFF

d_call: -
clone_size: few
v_call: TRBV11-3
j_call: TRBJ2-5
cdr3_nt: TGTGCCAGCAGCTTATATAGTGGAGAGACCCAGTACTTC
cdr3_aa: CASSLYSGETQYF

d_call: -
clone_size: -
v_call: TRBV7-9
j_call: TRBJ2-1
cdr3_nt: TGTGCCAGCAGCGCTTTAGTTGATGAGCAGTTCTTC
cdr3_aa: CASSALVDEQFF

d_call: -
clone_size: few
v_call: TRBV7-2
j_call: TRBJ2-2
cdr3_nt: TGTGCCAGCAGGCTGGGACGGTCGAGTGGCACCGGGGAGCTGTTTTTT
cdr3_aa: CASRLGRSSGTGELFF

d_call: -
clone_size: medium-sized
v_call: TRBV6-6
j_call: TRBJ1-2
cdr3_nt: TGTGCCAGTACGGGGGGAGCTGGCTACACCTTC
cdr3_aa: CASTGGAGYTF

d_call: -
clone_size: -
v_call: TRBV30
j_call: TRBJ1-1
cdr3_nt: TGTGCCTGGAGTGTAGGGGGTAAGGTCACTGAAGCTTTCTTT
cdr3_aa: CAWSVGGKVTEAFF

d_call: TRBD1
clone_size: -
v_call: TRBV7-8
j_call: TRBJ1-5
cdr3_nt: TGTGCCAGCAGCTTAGATGGACAGGGAGGTCAGCCCCAGCATTTT
cdr3_aa: CASSLDGQGGQPQHF

d_call: TRBD1
clone_size: -
v_call: TRBV27
j_call: TRBJ2-5
cdr3_nt: TGTGCCAGCTCGACAGGGGCCGAACAAGAGACCCAGTACTTC
cdr3_aa: CASSTGAEQETQYF

d_call: TRBD1
clone_size: -
v_call: TRBV4-1
j_call: TRBJ2-4
cdr3_nt: TGCGCCAGCAGCCACCCGGGACAGGGCAAAAACATTCAGTACTTC
cdr3_aa: CASSHPGQGKNIQYF

d_call: -
clone_size: -
v_call: TRBV5-4
j_call: TRBJ2-3
cdr3_nt: TGTGCCAGCAGCCCCCGAGGGGGGGGCACAGATACGCAGTATTTT
cdr3_aa: CASSPRGGGTDTQYF

d_call: -
clone_size: -
v_call: TRBV7-2
j_call: TRBJ1-3
cdr3_nt: TGTGCCAGCAGCTTATCTCGGGGGACTGGAAACACCATATATTTT
cdr3_aa: CASSLSRGTGNTIYF

d_call: -
clone_size: -
v_call: TRBV2
j_call: TRBJ1-2
cdr3_nt: TGTGCCAGCAGTGAAGCAGGGTTACTCTATGGCTACACCTTC
cdr3_aa: CASSEAGLLYGYTF

d_call: TRBD2
clone_size: few
v_call: TRBV2
j_call: TRBJ2-5
cdr3_nt: TGTGCCAGCGTGAGCGGGAGCCAAGAGACCCAGTACTTC
cdr3_aa: CASVSGSQETQYF

d_call: -
clone_size: -
v_call: TRBV4-1
j_call: TRBJ1-4
cdr3_nt: TGCGCCAGCAGCCCCGGGGTGGTGTTTGAAAAACTGTTTTTT
cdr3_aa: CASSPGVVFEKLFF

d_call: TRBD1
clone_size: -
v_call: TRBV6-5
j_call: TRBJ1-2
cdr3_nt: TGTGCCAGCAGCGACCTGGGACAGAAGTCCTATGGCTACACCTTC
cdr3_aa: CASSDLGQKSYGYTF

d_call: -
clone_size: -
v_call: TRBV27
j_call: TRBJ2-1
cdr3_nt: TGTGCCAGCAGTTTAACGGGGTACAATGAGCAGTTCTTC
cdr3_aa: CASSLTGYNEQFF

d_call: TRBD1
clone_size: -
v_call: TRBV5-1
j_call: TRBJ2-2
cdr3_nt: TGCGCCAGCACCAGACAGGGGGGAACCGGGGAGCTGTTTTTT
cdr3_aa: CASTRQGGTGELFF